A selection of T cell receptor beta chains follows, all from one sample in a study of CD8 T cells in Susac syndrome. TCRdb ran MiXCR on the immunoSEQ multiplex PCR reads and lists one entry per CDR3 protein. The sample has around 200,000 distinct CDR3 sequences, 90% to 97% seen once. The material sequenced was CD4+ T cells from PBMCs. These receptors came from a human donor with multiple sclerosis. Both conserved end residues are part of each CDR3.

V: TRBV19; J: TRBJ1-1; CDR3: CASSILTEAFF
V: TRBV7-6; J: TRBJ2-7; CDR3: CASSTREGPFPYEQYF
V: TRBV5-4; J: TRBJ1-6; CDR3: CASSSGQGVGPLHF
V: TRBV9; J: TRBJ2-5; CDR3: CASSVGGSGAYQETQYF
V: TRBV15; J: TRBJ1-2; CDR3: CATSRGGGGALTF
V: TRBV16; J: TRBJ1-2; CDR3: CASIRDRSNYGYTF
V: TRBV29-1; J: TRBJ2-7; CDR3: CSVDGQGFYEQYF
V: TRBV5-4; J: TRBJ2-5; CDR3: CASSDGGGPGETQYF
V: TRBV12-3/TRBV12-4; J: TRBJ1-3; CDR3: CASRNSPGRSSGNTIYF
V: TRBV29-1; J: TRBJ2-1; CDR3: CSVPIGGNEQFF
V: TRBV4-2; J: TRBJ2-7; CDR3: CASSQGGGGAYEQYF
V: TRBV12-3/TRBV12-4; J: TRBJ1-6; CDR3: CASSLSGTYNSPLHF
V: TRBV28; J: TRBJ1-6; CDR3: CASSPPSGSPLHF
V: TRBV2; J: TRBJ1-1; CDR3: CASSDRGLGTEAFF
V: TRBV30; J: TRBJ1-5; CDR3: CAWSVGQGTQPQHF
V: TRBV2; J: TRBJ1-2; CDR3: CASSEVEWTNYGYTF
V: TRBV13; J: TRBJ2-4; CDR3: CASRVGSGIQYF
V: TRBV12-3/TRBV12-4; J: TRBJ1-2; CDR3: CASSPPGRGAGYTF
V: TRBV20-1; J: TRBJ2-1; CDR3: CSAPRTGGSDEQFF
V: TRBV4-2; J: TRBJ1-4; CDR3: CASSGPIGGRANEKLFF
V: TRBV7-8; J: TRBJ2-7; CDR3: CASSQAGGYYEQYF
V: TRBV18; J: TRBJ2-7; CDR3: CASSPGGNEQYF
V: TRBV4-2; J: TRBJ2-7; CDR3: CASSQGYSDEQYF
V: TRBV12-3/TRBV12-4; J: TRBJ2-5; CDR3: CASSPYGYIETQYF
V: TRBV5-4; J: TRBJ2-3; CDR3: CASSNRGNTQYF
V: TRBV18; J: TRBJ1-1; CDR3: CASSRTGGSTTEAFF
V: TRBV3-1; J: TRBJ2-3; CDR3: CASSRRAVTDTQYF
V: TRBV6-5; J: TRBJ2-5; CDR3: CASSLVAGRQETQYF
V: TRBV9; J: -; CDR3: CASSVSATGNQPQYF
V: TRBV7-2; J: TRBJ1-5; CDR3: CAVQDPHQPQHF
V: TRBV7-2; J: TRBJ2-2; CDR3: CASSLGAGGTGELFF
V: TRBV20-1; J: TRBJ2-6; CDR3: CSAPQTGGSPRSPSGANVLTF
V: TRBV7-9; J: TRBJ2-3; CDR3: CASPPPGTMYF
V: TRBV7-9; J: TRBJ2-1; CDR3: CASSLPPDRNEQFF
V: TRBV4-1; J: TRBJ2-5; CDR3: CASSQDPTTATQYF